This T cell receptor (beta chain) was sequenced for a study of T cell clonality in common variable immunodeficiency. Whole-study results and caveats: Shared TCRbeta clones were fewer between CVID subjects than controls.

Donors gave roughly 5 to 9 ml heparinized peripheral whole blood. Germline values: CDR1 DFQATT, CDR2 SNEGSKA (reference sequence). This CDR3 comprises 12 residues. V dropped 2 bases and J dropped 8 bases, with 10 bases sitting between them. Profiled with immunoSEQ multiplex PCR; TCRdb holds only in-frame clones, not every one. The sample includes tens of thousands of clones, none of them occurring once. This clone was picked up many times. The antigen remains undetermined. The read finishes 3 residues shy of the CDR3 end, and the germline J gene is used to complete it. Sequencing was done on a sample of peripheral blood mononuclear cells. The source of this sequence is a person aged 18-70 years in good health. The V gene is TRBV20-1, the J gene TRBJ2-1; D not resolved. Incomplete CDR3 DNA: TGCAGTGCTAGACCCCCGCGCGATGAG. The encoded protein is CSARPPRDE. The CDR3 reads in full as CSARPPRDEQFF.